This paragraph covers one T cell receptor beta chain sequence. Its antigen remains unidentified. Cells sorted as Tregs were CD4+, CD25+ and CD127-/low. Semi-nested PCR with Nested Universal Primer A followed constant-region reverse priming of full-length variable regions. Each CDR3 protein gets one entry after TCRdb re-called the 5' RACE reads with MiXCR. This sample has 34,000 or so distinct CDR3 sequences, with around 27% found just once. Findings and limits, study-wide: Tumor memory CD4+ T cell TCR gene usage clustered with blood and lymph node memory CD4+ cells and lymph node naive CD4+ cells. Tumor Treg TCRs overlapped most with tumor naive CD4+ cells.

The sample was tumor-infiltrating Tregs sorted from the breast tumor. This sequence originates from a female donor with breast cancer.

CDR3 DNA: TGTGCCAGCAGCAAGTGTGACCTTCGGGGGTTGGATGGCTACACCTTC. Translating gives CASSKCDLRGLDGYTF. V is TRBV13 and J is TRBJ1-2, with D possibly TRBD1 on 5 matching bases. V lost 5 bases, J lost 6 bases, and 22 bases lay in between. Germline CDR1 and CDR2: PRHDT and FYEKMQ (reference sequence). The CDR3 is 16 amino acids.